What follows describes a single T cell receptor (beta chain). Its antigen is still unknown. Given the absence of the conserved phenylalanine or tryptophan at the CDR3 end, a read error is likely. The data were taken from a study of T cell repertoires in cytomegalovirus infection. At the level of the study: The public TCR beta signatures pointed to both CMV infection and matching HLA type.

TCRdb fed the reads into MiXCR, producing one record per CDR3 protein. The sample contains 150,000 to 200,000 distinct CDR3 sequences, roughly 27% of which appear only once. V was cut by 6 bases and J by 6 bases, with 11 bases left in between. Germline lookup yields CDR1 SGHVS and CDR2 FNYEAQ. The CDR3 has 13 residues. Study-level points and caveats: Dominating the ex vivo response were HLA-C-restricted CMV-specific TCR beta clonotypes. Cumulative frequency of public TCR beta families picked out carriers of CMV plus the relevant HLA.

The material sequenced was PBMCs. This chain joins TRBV7-6 and TRBJ1-4; TRBD1 is a possible D gene (5 bases). The origin of this receptor is a human donor in good health (CMV status not recorded). Some clones in this sample may be carry-over from other donors' samples. The CDR3 coding sequence is TGTGCCAGCAGTTATCGGGGCGATGAAAAACTGTTTTTG. It is translated as CASSYRGDEKLFL.